The clone carrying this T cell receptor (beta chain) was counted a few times. A much larger clone differs from this one at a single base, so this may be a read error. Researchers took RNA transcripts and amplified the TCR beta CDR3 regions from them. With the HTBI primer set, the TCR CDR3 went through a first round of RT-PCR. TCRdb analysed the multiplex PCR reads with MiXCR anew, one entry per CDR3 protein. The profile covers over 650,000 distinct CDR3 sequences, with about 45% appearing a single time and about 7.7% taken by the ten largest. The sample belongs to a study of T cells in Graves' hyperthyroidism and ophthalmopathy. The CDR3 runs 14 residues. Germline V lookup: CDR1 KGHDR, CDR2 SFDVKD.

The rearrangement links TRBV24-1 to TRBJ1-1; 7 nucleotides match TRBD1. The sequenced material came from peripheral blood or thyroid tissue (not recorded which). The sequence was collected from an adult man with Graves' disease, either hyperthyroidism or ophthalmopathy (not recorded which). Here the CDR3 DNA reads TGTGCCATCAGTGCGACAGGGACGAACACTGAAGCTCTCTTT. It specifies CAISATGTNTEALF.